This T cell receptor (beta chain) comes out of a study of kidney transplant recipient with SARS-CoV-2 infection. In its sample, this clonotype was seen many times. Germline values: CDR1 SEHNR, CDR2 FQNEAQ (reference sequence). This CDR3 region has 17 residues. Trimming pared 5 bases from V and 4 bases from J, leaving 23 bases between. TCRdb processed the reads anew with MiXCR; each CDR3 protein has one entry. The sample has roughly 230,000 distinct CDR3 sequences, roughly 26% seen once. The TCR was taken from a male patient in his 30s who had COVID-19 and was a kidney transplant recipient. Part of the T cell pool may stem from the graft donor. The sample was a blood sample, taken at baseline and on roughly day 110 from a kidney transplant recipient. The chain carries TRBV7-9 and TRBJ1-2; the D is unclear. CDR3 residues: CASSVGLYHGKTYGYTF. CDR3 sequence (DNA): TGTGCCAGCAGCGTGGGTCTATACCATGGAAAGACCTATGGCTACACCTTC.